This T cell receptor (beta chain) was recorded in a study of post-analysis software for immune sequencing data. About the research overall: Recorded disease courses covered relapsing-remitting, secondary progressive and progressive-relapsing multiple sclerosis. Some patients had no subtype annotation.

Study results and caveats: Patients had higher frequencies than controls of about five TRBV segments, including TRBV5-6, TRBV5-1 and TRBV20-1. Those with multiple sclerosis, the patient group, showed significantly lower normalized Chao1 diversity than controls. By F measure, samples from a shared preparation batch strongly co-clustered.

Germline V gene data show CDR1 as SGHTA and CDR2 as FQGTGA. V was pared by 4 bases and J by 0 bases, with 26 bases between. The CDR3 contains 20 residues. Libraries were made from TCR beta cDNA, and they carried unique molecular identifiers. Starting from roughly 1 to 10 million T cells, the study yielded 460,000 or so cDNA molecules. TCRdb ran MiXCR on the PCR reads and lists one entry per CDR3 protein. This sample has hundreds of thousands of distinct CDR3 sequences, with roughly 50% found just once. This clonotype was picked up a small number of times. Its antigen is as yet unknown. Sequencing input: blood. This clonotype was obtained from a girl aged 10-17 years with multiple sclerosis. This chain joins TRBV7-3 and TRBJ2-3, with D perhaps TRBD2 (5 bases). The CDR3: CASSSIGRVISTSSTDTQYF. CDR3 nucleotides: TGTGCCAGCAGCTCTATAGGGAGAGTAATATCCACCTCTAGCACAGATACGCAGTATTTT. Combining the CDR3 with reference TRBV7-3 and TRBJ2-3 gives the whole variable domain GAGVSQTPSNKVTEKGKYVELRCDPISGHTALYWYRQSLGQGPEFLIYFQGTGAADDSGLPNDRFFAVRPEGSVSTLKIQRTERGDSAVYLCASSSIGRVISTSSTDTQYFGPGTRLTVL.